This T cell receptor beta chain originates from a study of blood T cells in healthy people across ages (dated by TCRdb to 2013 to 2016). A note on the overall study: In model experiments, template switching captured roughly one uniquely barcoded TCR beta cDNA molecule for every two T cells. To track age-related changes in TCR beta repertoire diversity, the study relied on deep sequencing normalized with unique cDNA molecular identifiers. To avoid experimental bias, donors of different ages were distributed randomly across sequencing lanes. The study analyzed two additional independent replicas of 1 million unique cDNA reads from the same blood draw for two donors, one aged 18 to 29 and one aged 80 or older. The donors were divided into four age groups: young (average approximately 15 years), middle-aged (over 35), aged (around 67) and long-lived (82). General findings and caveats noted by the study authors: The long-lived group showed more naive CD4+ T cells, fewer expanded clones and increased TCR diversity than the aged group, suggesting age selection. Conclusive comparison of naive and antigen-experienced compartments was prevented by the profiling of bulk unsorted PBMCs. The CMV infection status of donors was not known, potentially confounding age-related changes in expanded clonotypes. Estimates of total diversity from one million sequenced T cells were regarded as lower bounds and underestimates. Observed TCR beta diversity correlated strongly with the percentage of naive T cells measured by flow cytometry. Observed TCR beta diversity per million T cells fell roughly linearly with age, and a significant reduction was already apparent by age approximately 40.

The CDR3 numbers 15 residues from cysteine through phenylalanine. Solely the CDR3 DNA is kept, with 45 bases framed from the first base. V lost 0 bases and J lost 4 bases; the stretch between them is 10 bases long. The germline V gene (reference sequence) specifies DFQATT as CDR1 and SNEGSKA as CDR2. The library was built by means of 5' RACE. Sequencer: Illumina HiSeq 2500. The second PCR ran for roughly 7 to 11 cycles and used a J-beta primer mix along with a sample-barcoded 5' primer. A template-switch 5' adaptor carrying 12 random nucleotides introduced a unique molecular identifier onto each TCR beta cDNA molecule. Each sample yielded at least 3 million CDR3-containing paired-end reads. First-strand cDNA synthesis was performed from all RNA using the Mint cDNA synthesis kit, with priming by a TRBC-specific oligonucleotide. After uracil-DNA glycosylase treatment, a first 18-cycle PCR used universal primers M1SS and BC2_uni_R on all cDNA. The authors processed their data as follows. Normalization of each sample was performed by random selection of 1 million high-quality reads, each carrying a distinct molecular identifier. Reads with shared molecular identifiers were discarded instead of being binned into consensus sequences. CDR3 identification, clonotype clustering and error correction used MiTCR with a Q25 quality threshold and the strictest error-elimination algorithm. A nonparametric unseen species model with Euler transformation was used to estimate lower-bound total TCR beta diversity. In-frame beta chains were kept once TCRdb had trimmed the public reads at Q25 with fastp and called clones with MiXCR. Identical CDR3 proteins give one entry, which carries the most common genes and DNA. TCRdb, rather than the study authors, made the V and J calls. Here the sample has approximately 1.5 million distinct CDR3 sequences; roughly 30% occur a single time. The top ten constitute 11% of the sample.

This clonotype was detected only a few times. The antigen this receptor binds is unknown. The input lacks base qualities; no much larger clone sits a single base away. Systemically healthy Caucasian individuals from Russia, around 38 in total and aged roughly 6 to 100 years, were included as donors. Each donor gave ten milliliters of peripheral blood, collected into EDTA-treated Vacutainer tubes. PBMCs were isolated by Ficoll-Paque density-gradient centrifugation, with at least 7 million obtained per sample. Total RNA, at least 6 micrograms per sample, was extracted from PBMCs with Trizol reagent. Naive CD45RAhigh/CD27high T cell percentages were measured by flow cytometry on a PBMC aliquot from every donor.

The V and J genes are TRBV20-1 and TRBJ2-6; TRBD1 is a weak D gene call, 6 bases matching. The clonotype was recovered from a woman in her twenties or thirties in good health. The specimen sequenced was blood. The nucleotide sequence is TGCAGTGCTAGAGATCTAACAGGGGGGGCCAACGTCCTGACTTTC. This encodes CSARDLTGGANVLTF.